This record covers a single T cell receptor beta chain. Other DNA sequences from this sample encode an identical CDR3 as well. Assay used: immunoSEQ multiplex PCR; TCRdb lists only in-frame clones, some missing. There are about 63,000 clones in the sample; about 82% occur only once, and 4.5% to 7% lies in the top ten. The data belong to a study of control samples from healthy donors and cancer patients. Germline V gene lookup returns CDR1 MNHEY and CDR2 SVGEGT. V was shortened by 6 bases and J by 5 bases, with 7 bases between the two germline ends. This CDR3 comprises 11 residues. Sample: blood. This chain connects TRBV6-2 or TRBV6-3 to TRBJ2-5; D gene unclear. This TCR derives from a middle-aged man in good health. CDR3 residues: CASSPQETQYF. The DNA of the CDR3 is TGTGCCAGCAGCCCCCAGGAGACCCAGTACTTC.